The source of this T cell receptor beta chain is a study of cytomegalovirus exposure and HLA in healthy donors (dated by TCRdb to the late 2010s). General notes on the study: In an earlier analysis of 587 of the donors, roughly 300 Gb of sequence data and 117 million unique TCR beta sequences from roughly 200 million T cells were reported. A separate validation cohort of 100 to 150 different subjects was used in addition to the roughly 720-subject first cohort. In the later analysis, no new phenotypic data were used to find candidate immune exposures; instead, reliance was placed on TCR beta sequences and their occurrence across donors. A later genetic analysis took genome-wide SNP genotypes for about three fifths of the roughly 700 donors and used that subset as a discovery cohort. The number of donors typed differed by locus, with roughly 620-630 for A, B, C, DRB1 and DQB1, around 500 for DQA1, some 570 for DPA1, and about 450 for DPB1. An early release that covered fewer than 750 HLA-typed donors contained approximately 300 gigabases of sequencing data and 65 million to 100 million unique TCR sequences. HLA typing included class I and class II loci at four-digit resolution. To decide whether each TCR beta V gene segment behaved as functional or pseudogenic, an earlier analysis of 587 of the donors relied on high-throughput TCR beta sequencing. Roughly 5 DR-DQ haplotypes were handled as single units for association and clustering, since linkage in the cohort was strong. Among 300 to 500 genotyped donors of the cohort, an average of about 220,000 unique TCR beta nucleotide sequences was sequenced per donor, of which 15% to 20% were non-productive. All discovery cohort repertoires had been generated on a single sequencing platform. The study used immunosequencing to profile the T cell repertoires of approximately 690 subjects and linked those repertoires to cytomegalovirus serostatus. The study aimed to test whether signatures of past pathogen exposure could be identified by cataloging public T cell receptors. Among the approximately 400 genotyped donors, around 79% belonged to the genetic ancestry cluster associated with self-reported Caucasian donors. Donor age, sex, ethnicity and CMV serostatus were collected together with the repertoire data. A later analysis re-analyzed previously published TCR beta repertoires from roughly 690 donors and added high-resolution HLA genotyping to study TCR occurrence patterns. To predict cytomegalovirus infection status, the study combined high-throughput TCR immunosequencing, statistical association of individual TCRs with disease status, and machine learning. What the study reported, not specific to this receptor: Several of the top co-occurrence clusters appeared to be linked to parvovirus B19, influenza, CMV and Epstein-Barr virus, according to a later analysis. According to the authors, the approach could potentially be generalized to other disease states and immunological phenotypes. The study gave a list of roughly 150 TCR beta chains associated with cytomegalovirus. Three of the identified cytomegalovirus-associated TCR beta chains were confirmed in vitro to be specific for cytomegalovirus antigens. In a later analysis, around 17,000 TCR beta sequences were associated with specific HLA alleles at a false discovery rate of 0.05. In a later genetic analysis, fewer N-insertions in productive TCRs were reported among donors in an Asian-associated ancestry cluster than the roughly 640-donor mean. The classifier was reported to diagnose cytomegalovirus status with high specificity and sensitivity in both the original cohort and the validation cohort. When HLA alleles, especially DR and DQ, strongly co-occurred, attributing TCR associations to individual alleles was difficult. A further reported finding was that TCR beta sequences accurately predicted the HLA-A and HLA-B alleles for most subjects in the first cohort. CMV serostatus was the only immune exposure information available for the cohort. The sequencing pipeline was judged likely to have produced a cluster of highly shared sequence variants as a technical artifact. Correlated functional status among segregating V segments might reflect linkage disequilibrium, but an unknown experimental factor could not be ruled out. Because HLA typing was unavailable for some donors at each locus, only the typed subset was used in association tests. An association between a missense DCLRE1C variant and V-gene and J-gene trimming of TCR beta chains was found in a later genetic analysis and replicated in an independent cohort. Compared with equally common non-associated chains, HLA-associated TCR beta chains in a later analysis were more clonally expanded and had lower generation probabilities. Because counts were too low, 15 to 20 rarely observed V segments, including chromosome 9 orphons, were excluded from the earlier analysis of some 590 of the donors. In an earlier analysis of approximately 600 of the donors, most TCR beta V segments were observed in productive rearrangements about 87% or about 30% of the time, broadly matching IMGT annotations. A later analysis found that TCR association rates varied across HLA loci, with DRB1 alleles showing the most associated TCRs and HLA-C alleles the fewest. Sequencing depth was assumed to be roughly uniform across donors in the presence/absence analyses, though that assumption may not hold. Most CMV-associated TCR beta chains appeared to be HLA-restricted in a later analysis, and the HLA associations seemed to be driven largely by CMV exposure. Only TCR beta chains were sequenced in this cohort, and the absence of alpha or paired-chain data limited detectable features. Most TCR sequences were observed very rarely across donors, whereas some public TCRs were present in many individuals.

The cohort comprised 666 healthy bone marrow donors. At the time of sampling, all cohort members were nominally healthy, though unrecorded immune exposures were likely present. The donor tested CMV seronegative, placing the donor among the roughly 400 seronegative members of the cohort. Every donor gave a peripheral blood sample, and the peripheral blood mononuclear cells from that sample were used for TCR beta sequencing. The Qiagen DNeasy Blood Extraction Kit was used to extract genomic DNA from the blood cell samples. This clone has a handful of counts. Its antigen is not yet known. No much larger clonotype is one base removed from it; base qualities were not supplied. Library preparation employed the immunoSEQ multiplex PCR assay. A mixture of 60 forward primers for TCR Vbeta segments and 13 reverse primers for TCR Jbeta segments was used in the multiplex PCR. Amplification of the CDR3 region of rearranged TCR beta genes was performed with a multiplex PCR assay on genomic DNA. The amplified TCR beta libraries were sequenced on the Illumina HiSeq System as 87-base-pair reads. The source study handled its data this way. Across the 640 or so repertoires, a later analysis counted some 81 million unique TCR beta chains, some 11 million of which were shared by at least two donors. Raw reads were error-corrected and collapsed into unique sequences by a nearest-neighbor algorithm in which closely related sequences were merged to remove PCR and sequencing errors. CDR3 sequences were aligned to IMGT reference sequences to assign V, D and J gene segments. For a sequence to be retained, at least a six-nucleotide match to both a V gene segment and a J gene segment was required. Rearrangements were classified as productive when the CDR3 lacked stop codons and remained in frame with V and J, and all other rearrangements were classified as non-productive. CDR3 was defined by IMGT convention, running from the second conserved V-encoded cysteine to the conserved J-encoded phenylalanine. In an earlier analysis of approximately 590 of the donors, sequences lacking an unambiguous match to a single V gene segment were excluded. In an earlier analysis of roughly 600 of the donors, a V segment was called functional when productive rearrangements were above 56.7%, and segregating when the standard deviation between donors exceeded 5%. To diagnose cytomegalovirus status from the catalog of TCR beta chain sequences, a statistical classification framework was built. A later analysis assigned V and J genes by comparing TCR nucleotide sequences with IMGT/GENE-DB human TR gene sequences. A later analysis assigned CDR3 sequences and most-parsimonious VDJ recombination scenarios with the TCRdist pipeline. A later analysis defined each TCR beta chain by its CDR3 amino acid sequence plus V-gene family, and excluded reads lacking a unique V-gene family. To address suspected cross-contamination and a sequencing artifact, a later analysis removed roughly 580 highly shared, low-generation-probability nucleotide sequences. In a later analysis, a clonal expansion index for each public chain was calculated from normalized within-repertoire ranks of inferred template counts. Generation probabilities in a later analysis came from a VDJ recombination model fitted to out-of-frame rearrangements, and those results were checked against IGoR. In a later analysis, TCR-TCR, TCR-HLA and TCR-CMV co-occurrence was scored with hypergeometric tests, and a repertoire-size bias correction was applied to TCR pairs. To estimate false discovery rates, a later analysis permuted the HLA or CMV assignments 20 times. In a later analysis, co-occurring TCRs were grouped with DBSCAN, and TCRdist sequence similarity was added when clustering was performed within HLA-allele-positive subsets. For co-occurrence clustering, repertoires with fewer than 30,000 or more than 120,000 public chains were excluded, along with 4 to 6 repertoires with anomalous nucleotide sharing. Held by TCRdb, this immuneACCESS table contains in-frame sequences only and omits some clones. Under half of the omission traces to an unresolved V gene where checked; the cause of the rest is unknown. The V and J calls and clone size come from that table; D and trimming were worked out from the DNA. This sample comprises around 150,000 clones, roughly 80% of them detected only once. Clones ranked in the top ten supply 3.1% of the sample.

This TCR came from a middle-aged man in good health and CMV-seronegative. Material for sequencing was PBMCs.

The CDR3: CASLPGGGDTEAFF. Here is the DNA: TGTGCCAGCCTCCCCGGGGGTGGAGACACTGAAGCTTTCTTT. The chain employs TRBV25-1 and TRBJ1-1; TRBD1 is possibly the D segment (5 matching bases). V is clipped by 8 bases and J by 3 bases, and the sequence between their germline boundaries is 16 bases long. From a lookup of the germline V gene, CDR1 and CDR2 are MGHDK and SYGVNS. The CDR3 measures 14 amino acids from cysteine to phenylalanine. Only the CDR3 portion is preserved as DNA: 42 bases, with reading frame beginning at the first base.